The 29 T cell receptor beta chains listed next were all sequenced from one sample in a study of T cells in Graves' hyperthyroidism and ophthalmopathy. TCR beta CDR3 regions were amplified from RNA. The HTBI primer set was used in a first-round RT-PCR of the TCR CDR3. TCRdb recomputed calls from the multiplex PCR reads with MiXCR, one row per CDR3 protein. This sample yields roughly 500,000 distinct CDR3 sequences, of which 20% to 25% are seen a single time; around 50% belongs to the top ten. Sequenced: blood. The receptors were gathered from a woman in her 70s with Graves' ophthalmopathy.

Here the CDR3 reads CAWSPGNFGNTIYF. As DNA, the CDR3 is TGTGCCTGGAGCCCAGGGAATTTTGGAAACACCATATATTTT. The chain has TRBV30 and TRBJ1-3; tentatively, D is TRBD1 (5 bases). From germline, CDR1 is GTSNPN and CDR2 SVGIG (reference sequence). V lost 3 bases and J 3 bases, leaving 12 bases between the germline ends. The CDR3 sequence is 14 residues long.

This clonotype was seen many times. V and J are TRBV12-3 or TRBV12-4 and TRBJ1-1; possibly TRBD1 for D (5 bases). The CDR3 extends over 17 amino acids. Between the trimmed V and J ends, which lost 3 bases and 0 bases, there was a span of 17 bases. In DNA, the CDR3 is TGTGCCAGCAGTTTTTTCAGGACATCGACCATGAACACTGAAGCTTTCTTT. It is translated as CASSFFRTSTMNTEAFF.

The table lists this clonotype with a few counts. The genes are TRBV11-2 and TRBJ1-3, with TRBD1 identical over 7 bases. The trim removed 5 bases at V and 0 bases at J, leaving 4 bases unmatched. CDR1 SGHAT and CDR2 FQNNGV come from the germline V gene. This CDR3 comprises 15 residues. The CDR3 DNA reads TGTGCCAGCAGCACCCCAGGGGGCTCTGGAAACACCATATATTTT. The encoded protein is CASSTPGGSGNTIYF.

A few counts support this clonotype. For the CDR3, the DNA is TGTGCCAGCAGCCACGGGGGAGGCACATACAATGAGCAGTTCTTC. Encoded protein: CASSHGGGTYNEQFF. The chain links TRBV4-2 to TRBJ2-1; possible D gene TRBD2, 6 bases. The CDR3 is 15 residues long. From germline, CDR1 is LGHNA and CDR2 YNFKEQ. The ends were cut back, 3 bases at V and 4 bases at J, with 13 bases in the middle.

This clonotype appeared many times. The chain employs TRBV28 and TRBJ2-7; D is ambiguous. V was shortened by 6 bases and J by 6 bases, with 15 bases between the two germline ends. CDR1 is MDHEN and CDR2 is SYDVKM in the germline V gene. This CDR3 spans 13 amino acids. CDR3 bases: TGTGCCAGCAGGCATTCAACCATCACCGAGCAGTACTTC. As protein: CASRHSTITEQYF.

This clonotype came up many times. V and J are TRBV20-1 and TRBJ2-3; TRBD2 matches at 14 bases. After removal of 6 bases from V and 8 bases from J, the junction contained 10 bases not matched to a gene. The germline V gene has CDR1 DFQATT and CDR2 SNEGSKA (reference sequence). There are 15 residues in the CDR3. The CDR3 sequence is CSARTGTSGRGTQYF. DNA for the CDR3: TGCAGTGCCAGAACTGGGACTAGCGGGAGAGGTACGCAGTATTTT.

The V gene is TRBV6-1, the J gene TRBJ1-4; the D gene is possibly TRBD1 (5 bases). CDR3 size: 18 residues. With 2 bases removed from V and 8 bases from J, the gap between germline ends came to 24 bases. Looked up from germline, CDR1 is MNHNS and CDR2 is SASEGT. CDR3 in DNA: TGTGCCAGCAGTGAAATGCCCCCCCCCCGGGGCGTGGAGGAAAAACTGTTTTTT. This sequence encodes CASSEMPPPRGVEEKLFF.

This clonotype has a handful of counts. The V call is TRBV3-1, the J call TRBJ2-7; 8 nucleotides match TRBD1. The CDR3 is made up of 15 amino acids. The germline V gene encodes CDR1 LGHDT and CDR2 YNNKEL (reference sequence). With V trimmed by 5 bases and J by 6 bases, 12 bases remained unmatched. CDR3 sequence reads: CASSTPDRAPGEQYF. For the CDR3, the DNA is TGTGCCAGCAGCACCCCGGACAGGGCCCCCGGCGAGCAGTACTTC.

This clonotype was counted ten times or more. The V and J genes are TRBV6-2 or TRBV6-3 and TRBJ2-1; D is ambiguous. The V gene's germline CDR1 is MNHEY and CDR2 SVGEGT. The CDR3 has 11 residues. Trimming removed 8 bases at V and 8 bases at J, with 10 bases between. The CDR3: CASDHRHEQFF. The DNA of the CDR3 is TGTGCCAGCGATCACCGACATGAGCAGTTCTTC.

About this clonotype itself: Possible read error: a much larger clone is one base away. The chain recombines TRBV3-1 with TRBJ2-3; D uncertain. The germline gives CDR1 LGHDT, CDR2 YNNKEL (reference sequence). The CDR3 totals 12 residues. V dropped 1 base and J dropped 8 bases, with 7 bases sitting between them. The CDR3 spells CASSQGESTQYF. The CDR3 DNA reads as TGTGCCAGCAGCCAAGGCGAGAGTACGCAGTATTTT.

The gene calls are TRBV5-5 and TRBJ1-1; D remains unclear. V was pared by 1 base and J by 0 bases, with 10 bases between. CDR3 size: 15 residues. Germline lookup yields CDR1 SGHKS and CDR2 YYEKEE (reference sequence). The CDR3 spells CASSLLIGMNTEAFF. The CDR3 DNA reads TGTGCCAGCAGCTTGTTAATAGGGATGAACACTGAAGCTTTCTTT.

The chain joins TRBV10-3 to TRBJ1-3; no clear D gene. This CDR3 spans 14 amino acids. Per germline, CDR1 ENHRY and CDR2 SYGVKD. Trimming removed 4 bases at V and 0 bases at J, with 7 bases between. The CDR3 DNA sequence: TGTGCCATCAGTGCGGCGAGCTCTGGAAACACCATATATTTT. It encodes CAISAASSGNTIYF.

This clonotype occurred many times. This sequence joins TRBV3-1 and TRBJ2-7; TRBD1 might be the D (6 bases). Trimming shortened V by 1 base and J by 6 bases, and 16 bases separated the two germline ends. The CDR3 covers 15 residues. CDR1 is LGHDT, CDR2 YNNKEL, per germline (reference sequence). The CDR3 region has the DNA TGTGCCAGCAGCCAAGTGAGCCAGGGGTTGAGCGAGCAGTACTTC. It yields the protein CASSQVSQGLSEQYF.

The V and J genes are TRBV7-9 and TRBJ1-4; tentatively, D is TRBD1 (5 bases). V lost 6 bases, J lost 7 bases, and 21 bases lay in between. The CDR3 sequence is 16 residues long. Germline loops: CDR1 SEHNR, CDR2 FQNEAQ (reference sequence). The CDR3: CASSQDRGTRSEKLFF. For the CDR3, the DNA is TGTGCCAGCAGTCAAGATCGTGGGACCAGAAGTGAAAAACTGTTTTTT.

V and J are TRBV9 and TRBJ2-3, with 9 bases identical to TRBD2. The J segment lost 4 bases and the V segment lost 0 bases, leaving 6 bases of the junction unmatched. This CDR3 spans 16 amino acids. Germline-derived CDR1 and CDR2 are SGDLS and YYNGEE. The CDR3 sequence is CASSVAAGGISDTQYF. CDR3 sequence (DNA): TGTGCCAGCAGCGTAGCCGCGGGAGGGATCTCAGATACGCAGTATTTT.

The J gene is TRBJ2-7, the V gene TRBV20-1; D uncertain. The CDR3 covers 12 residues. In germline, CDR1 is DFQATT, CDR2 SNEGSKA (reference sequence). Between the trimmed V and J ends, which lost 0 bases and 3 bases, there was a span of 6 bases. CDR3 sequence (DNA): TGCAGTGCTAGAGATAGGGACTACGAGCAGTACTTC. Amino acid sequence: CSARDRDYEQYF.

Concerning this clonotype: A clone one base away is much larger, so this may be a read error. This sequence joins TRBV28 and TRBJ2-1, with D possibly being TRBD1 (5 bases). Germline assignment: CDR1 MDHEN and CDR2 SYDVKM. The CDR3 length is 14 residues. Trimming left V 6 bases short and J 6 bases short, with 15 bases between. The CDR3 here is CASRHLGAFNEQFF. Here the CDR3 DNA reads TGTGCCAGCAGACATTTAGGGGCTTTCAATGAGCAGTTCTTC.

This clonotype was detected ten times or more. The V call is TRBV28, the J call TRBJ1-1, with 8 bases fitting TRBD1. Germline lookup yields CDR1 MDHEN and CDR2 SYDVKM. V shed 6 bases, J shed 5 bases, and the junction held 8 bases outside the gene matches. The CDR3 spans 14 residues. CDR3 sequence reads: CASSLRGLRTEAFF. DNA of the CDR3: TGTGCCAGCAGCCTCAGGGGGCTAAGGACTGAAGCTTTCTTT.

The chain employs TRBV5-6 and TRBJ2-3, with D possibly being TRBD2 (6 bases). Trimming shortened V by 3 bases and J by 4 bases, and 9 bases separated the two germline ends. Germline CDR1 reads SGHDT; CDR2 reads YYEEEE. This CDR3 region has 13 residues. CDR3 DNA sequence: TGTGCCAGCAGCTGGAGGGCCGCAGATACGCAGTATTTT. This codes for CASSWRAADTQYF.

J is TRBJ2-7 and V is TRBV7-9; D not certain. V lost 5 bases to trimming and J lost 2 bases, with 13 bases between them. Germline loops: CDR1 SEHNR, CDR2 FQNEAQ (reference sequence). The CDR3 is 14 residues long. The CDR3, as DNA: TGTGCCAGCAGCCCCGAGGCAGGTACCTACGAGCAGTACTTC. This codes for CASSPEAGTYEQYF.

The chain recombines TRBV5-1 with TRBJ2-4, with a possible D match to TRBD1 (6 bases). Germline CDR1 reads SGHRS; CDR2 reads YFSETQ. Trimming stripped 6 bases from V and 0 bases from J, with 13 bases between. CDR3 length: 15 residues. Here the CDR3 reads CASTLGAGAKNIQYF. The CDR3 region has the DNA TGCGCCAGCACCCTGGGGGCGGGAGCCAAAAACATTCAGTACTTC.

This clonotype has just a few counts. This chain links TRBV12-3 or TRBV12-4 with TRBJ2-1; 9 bases align to TRBD1. V lost 6 bases to trimming and J lost 8 bases; unmatched junction nucleotides: 14. There are 16 residues in the CDR3. The CDR3 nucleotides read TGTGCCAGCAGCCCCGGAGGGGGACAGGGAGGCGATGAGCAGTTCTTC. Translating gives CASSPGGGQGGDEQFF.

This clonotype came up many times. The chain has TRBV7-2 and TRBJ1-2, with a weak D call TRBD1 (6 bases). V lost 3 bases to trimming and J lost 4 bases, with 9 bases between them. Germline CDR1 is SGHTA and CDR2 is FQGNSA. The CDR3 has 13 amino acids. The CDR3 coding sequence is TGTGCCAGCAGCTTCCAGGACAGCTATGGCTACACCTTC. It specifies CASSFQDSYGYTF. The full variable domain, in which reference TRBV7-2 and TRBJ1-2 provide the parts outside the CDR3, is GAGVSQSPSNKVTEKGKDVELRCDPISGHTALYWYRQSLGQGLEFLIYFQGNSAPDKSGLPSDRFSAERTGGSVSTLTIQRTQQEDSAVYLCASSFQDSYGYTFGSGTRLTVV.

The chain is built from TRBV20-1 and TRBJ2-3; D uncertain. This CDR3 has 12 amino acids. The V gene's germline CDR1 is DFQATT and CDR2 SNEGSKA (reference sequence). Trimming cost V 5 bases and J 4 bases, with 10 bases left between them. DNA for the CDR3: TGCAGTGCTCTAGGGATTGCAGATACGCAGTATTTT. Protein product: CSALGIADTQYF.

There are many counts of this clonotype. One end of the junction varies from germline; a read error may be responsible. The genes are TRBV12-3 or TRBV12-4 and TRBJ2-1; TRBD2 matches 9 bases. CDR3 length: 14 residues. The CDR3 DNA reads TGTGCCAGCAGCTTAGCGGGAGCCTACAATGAGCAGTTCTTC. It codes for CASSLAGAYNEQFF.

This clonotype was seen only a few times. The V and J genes are TRBV12-3 or TRBV12-4 and TRBJ2-1, with D perhaps matching TRBD2 (6 bases). With 4 bases removed from V and 7 bases from J, the gap between germline ends came to 20 bases. The CDR3 consists of 16 residues. The CDR3 nucleotides are TGTGCCAGCAGTTCGATGGACGGGAGCTCGTTAAATGAGCAGTTCTTC. Its translation is CASSSMDGSSLNEQFF.

This chain joins TRBV7-6 and TRBJ2-5; D unresolved. The CDR3 spans 12 residues. In germline, CDR1 is SGHVS, CDR2 FNYEAQ. Deletions cut 5 bases from V and 2 bases from J, with 6 bases between. CDR3 nucleotides: TGTGCCAGCAGCGGCAGGCAAGAGACCCAGTACTTC. This sequence encodes CASSGRQETQYF.

This clonotype was detected only a few times. The chain links TRBV7-2 to TRBJ1-5, with D perhaps TRBD1 (5 bases). This CDR3 spans 15 amino acids. Germline values: CDR1 SGHTA, CDR2 FQGNSA. The germline V and J ends were trimmed by 3 bases and 4 bases, with 13 bases remaining between them. The CDR3 bases are TGTGCCAGCAGCTTGGGGGGTGAGACGAATCAGCCCCAGCATTTT. Translation: CASSLGGETNQPQHF.

V gene TRBV3-1 combines with J gene TRBJ2-1; 15 bases match TRBD2. Germline V gene data show CDR1 as LGHDT and CDR2 as YNNKEL (reference sequence). This CDR3 has 16 residues. After removal of 4 bases from V and 10 bases from J, the junction contained 8 bases not matched to a gene. CDR3 region: CASSPRTSGREGEQFF. CDR3 coding DNA: TGTGCCAGCAGCCCCAGGACTAGCGGGAGGGAGGGCGAGCAGTTCTTC.